This T cell receptor (beta chain) was observed in a study of vaccination effects on CD4 cells after COVID-19. Study as a whole: As their vaccination, participants received two doses of either BNT162b2 or mRNA-1273.

Profiled with immunoSEQ multiplex PCR; TCRdb holds only in-frame clones, not every one. The profile shows some 20,000 clones, around 72% of them singletons. Study conclusions and caveats: Only a few convalescent patients and no early post-infection timepoints featured in the study. Of the vaccine-induced clones from healthy vaccinees, merely 1 of 255 recognized common cold coronaviruses as well. Marked clonal contraction was seen in infection- and vaccine-induced clones late after vaccination.

ViraFEST expansion of antigen-specific CD4+ T cells with viral peptide pools preceded sequencing. Cultured cells yielded isolated CD4+ T cells after around 9 days. Vaccine recipients had no previous SARS-CoV-2 infection; their nucleocapsid antibodies were negative. Germline V lookup: CDR1 MNHEY, CDR2 SMNVEV (reference sequence). CDR3 length: 14 residues. J lost 4 bases, V lost 4 bases, and 4 bases had no gene match. Comments on this clone: Its antigen remains unidentified.

Sequenced here: CD4+ T cells from PBMCs cultured with HCoV-NL63 spike peptides, sampled before COVID-19 vaccination. This receptor was obtained from a human donor who received a COVID-19 vaccine. V and J are TRBV27 and TRBJ1-1; 9 positions agree with TRBD1. Here the CDR3 DNA reads TGTGCCAGCAGTTCGGACAGGGGATCCACTGAAGCTTTCTTT. Translation: CASSSDRGSTEAFF.